This TCR beta chain was obtained from a study of STAT5B mutations in CD4+ large granular lymphocyte leukemia. General study results and limits: Higher CD4+ than CD8+ T-LGLL clonality might reflect small sample size.

CDR3 length equals 15 residues. CDR1 and CDR2 (germline): LNHDA, SQIVND (reference sequence). V dropped 4 bases and J dropped 2 bases, with 12 bases sitting between them. In the original analysis: The detection floor for productive clonotype frequency was 2.59 x 10-5. The protocol was immunoSEQ multiplex PCR, while the TCRdb copy is restricted to in-frame clones and leaves out a portion. The V and J calls and clone size were taken over from that table, and D and trimming were inferred from the DNA. The table includes 20,000 or so clones, around 84% detected once. With regard to this clone: Its antigen is undetermined.

Buffy coats from healthy blood donors served as controls. The chain combines TRBV19 with TRBJ1-5; possible D gene TRBD1, 5 bases. Material for sequencing was CD4+ T cells from blood buffy coats. The source of this sequence is a human donor in good health. The CDR3 region is CASSRGEWGNQPQHF. The DNA for the CDR3 is TGTGCCAGTAGTAGAGGGGAGTGGGGCAATCAGCCCCAGCATTTT.